The clone carrying this TCR beta chain was detected a few times. Its cognate antigen is unknown. Every patient relapsed after autologous stem cell transplantation, and brentuximab vedotin exposure varied. Best responses fell into complete response, partial response or progressive disease. This CDR3 is built from 12 residues. Germline V gene sequence: CDR1 MNHNS, CDR2 SASEGT. V lost 7 bases, J lost 7 bases, and 11 bases lay in between. These data are taken from a study of PD-1 blockade in classical Hodgkin lymphoma. Findings of the study overall: Patients with a complete response exhibited baseline diversity comparable to newly diagnosed patients. Healthy donors were reported to have higher baseline TCR diversity than newly diagnosed patients. CD4+ TCR diversity, unlike CD8+, rose significantly by C4D1.

The method was immunoSEQ multiplex PCR; TCRdb's version includes in-frame clones alone and lacks a portion of them. Of more than 50,000 clones listed, more than 80% were seen once; the top ten hold 15%. This chain connects TRBV6-1 to TRBJ1-5, with D maybe TRBD1 (5 bases). The material was peripheral blood mononuclear cells (PBMCs), obtained at baseline. This receptor was obtained from a human donor with classical Hodgkin lymphoma. The CDR3 loop is CASTWGAQPQHF. DNA of the CDR3: TGTGCCAGCACGTGGGGCGCGCAGCCCCAGCATTTT.